Shown below are 16 T cell receptor beta chains from a single sample sequenced in a study of cytomegalovirus exposure and HLA in healthy donors. This PCR relied on a set of 60 Vbeta primers and 13 Jbeta primers. Clones were sequenced by immunoSEQ multiplex PCR, and TCRdb holds only the in-frame ones, with some missing. The top ten clones hold 0.65% of a sample with around 200,000 clones, roughly 78% of them seen once. Sequenced sample: PBMCs. The receptor source for this set is a boy between 5 and 17 years old in good health and CMV-seronegative.

The rearrangement joins TRBV4-2 to TRBJ1-2, with 7 nucleotides matching TRBD1. The V gene end was trimmed by 0 bases and the J gene end by 8 bases; junction bases not matched to a gene: 12. The CDR3 has 16 residues. CDR1 LGHNA and CDR2 YNFKEQ come from the germline V gene. DNA for the CDR3: TGTGCCAGCAGCCAAGAGCAAGGGGGCGAAGTTTTAGGCTACACCTTC. Its protein product is CASSQEQGGEVLGYTF.

The chain employs TRBV5-4 and TRBJ1-1; D remains ambiguous. CDR1 and CDR2 from the germline V gene are SGHNT and YYREEE (reference sequence). The CDR3 consists of 13 residues. Trimming removed 4 bases from V and 2 bases from J, with 9 bases in between. CDR3 sequence (DNA): TGTGCCAGCAGCCGGGAAACTAACACTGAAGCTTTCTTT. It translates to CASSRETNTEAFF. Based on the CDR3 plus reference TRBV5-4 and TRBJ1-1, the full variable domain is ETGVTQSPTHLIKTRGQQVTLRCSSQSGHNTVSWYQQALGQGPQFIFQYYREEENGRGNFPPRFSGLQFPNYSSELNVNALELDDSALYLCASSRETNTEAFFGQGTRLTVV.

In regard to this clone: A junction boundary mismatches the germline segment, possibly from a read error. This sequence joins TRBV20-1 and TRBJ2-7; D remains ambiguous. The CDR3 runs 11 residues. The germline gives CDR1 DFQATT, CDR2 SNEGSKA (reference sequence). The CDR3, as DNA: TGCAGTGCGTCACCAACCTACGGGCAGTACTTC. Translating it yields CSASPTYGQYF.

The chain carries TRBV18 and TRBJ1-2; TRBD1 aligns across 11 bases. The V and J ends lost 2 bases and 4 bases, in that order; junction bases with no gene match: 3. The CDR3 length is 15 residues. CDR1 and CDR2 from the germline V gene are KGHSH and LQKENI. The CDR3 DNA is TGTGCCAGCTCACCAGGACAGGGGGCCGCCTATGGCTACACCTTC. This codes for CASSPGQGAAYGYTF.

This chain connects TRBV25-1 to TRBJ2-1; 10 nucleotides align to TRBD2. The CDR3 sequence is 16 residues long. Germline loops: CDR1 MGHDK, CDR2 SYGVNS. Losses at the gene ends were 3 bases for V and 2 bases for J; bases not matched to a gene: 4. The CDR3 spells CASSDLAGDAYNEQFF. The CDR3 nucleotides read TGTGCCAGCAGTGACCTAGCGGGGGACGCCTACAATGAGCAGTTCTTC. The full variable domain, completed using reference TRBV25-1 and TRBJ2-1, is EADIYQTPRYLVIGTGKKITLECSQTMGHDKMYWYQQDPGMELHLIHYSYGVNSTEKGDLSSESTVSRIRTEHFPLTLESARPSHTSQYLCASSDLAGDAYNEQFFGPGTRLTVL.

This clone has only one observation. The sample holds other DNA sequences that translate to the same CDR3. The rearrangement uses TRBV28 and TRBJ1-6; the match to TRBD1 covers 7 bases. The V and J ends lost 4 bases and 4 bases, in that order; junction bases with no gene match: 1. Germline loops: CDR1 MDHEN, CDR2 SYDVKM. The length of the CDR3 is 14 residues. The CDR3 DNA reads TGTGCCAGCAGTTCGGGACAGTATAATTCACCCCTCCACTTT. It encodes CASSSGQYNSPLHF.

V usage is TRBV6-5 and J usage is TRBJ1-2, with D possibly being TRBD1 (5 bases). CDR3 length equals 13 residues. With 6 bases removed from V and 8 bases from J, the gap between germline ends came to 16 bases. Germline V CDR1 and CDR2: MNHEY, SVGAGI. CDR3 protein: CASSGGGVGGYTF. CDR3 coding DNA: TGTGCCAGCAGCGGAGGAGGGGTAGGGGGCTACACCTTC.

The V and J genes are TRBV27 and TRBJ2-1; tentatively, D is TRBD1 (7 bases). V gave up 3 bases and J gave up 7 bases, with 22 bases separating them. CDR3 length: 17 residues. CDR1 is MNHEY, CDR2 SMNVEV, per germline (reference sequence). The CDR3 reads CASSLSRGEPRRNEQFF. The CDR3 DNA reads as TGTGCCAGCAGTTTGTCCAGGGGGGAGCCCCGGAGGAATGAGCAGTTCTTC.

The rearrangement joins TRBV14 to TRBJ1-2; D may be TRBD1 (6 bases). V gave up 3 bases and J gave up 5 bases, with 16 bases separating them. Germline V lookup: CDR1 SGHDN, CDR2 FVKESK. The CDR3 runs to 15 residues. The CDR3 is CASSQGTGTPYGYTF. CDR3 coding DNA: TGTGCCAGCAGCCAGGGGACCGGGACACCGTATGGCTACACCTTC.

This clone was recorded once. The rearrangement links TRBV21-1 to TRBJ1-4; the table's D call, TRBD1, was not checked against the DNA. TRBV21-1 is a documented pseudogene. CDR3 length: 17 residues. The CDR3 protein is CASSRARPTGGIEKLFF. CDR3 bases: TGTGCCAGCAGCAGAGCAAGGCCGACAGGGGGTATTGAAAAACTGTTTTTT.

The gene calls are TRBV27 and TRBJ2-1; 12 nucleotides line up with TRBD2. Trimming took 8 bases from V and 9 from J; bases not matched to a gene: 11. The CDR3 is 15 amino acids. Germline CDR1 MNHEY, CDR2 SMNVEV (reference sequence). The CDR3 loop reads CASCSPTSGSSEQFF. The CDR3 DNA is TGTGCCAGCTGTTCCCCGACTAGCGGGAGTAGTGAGCAGTTCTTC.

The chain is built from TRBV29-1 and TRBJ2-7; 12 positions agree with TRBD2. The CDR3 has 14 residues. CDR1 is SQVTM, CDR2 ANQGSEA, per germline. Unmatched junction bases numbered 6, after V lost 6 bases and J lost 3 bases. The CDR3 bases are TGCAGCGTCAAACCTAGCGGGAGGGACTACGAGCAGTACTTC. Its translation: CSVKPSGRDYEQYF.

CDR3 DNA: TGCGCCAGCACCCCGGGGACCGGGGGTGGCTACACCTTC. Protein sequence: CASTPGTGGGYTF. This rearrangement joins TRBV4-1 to TRBJ1-2; D might be TRBD1 (5 bases). Looked up from germline, CDR1 is MGHRA and CDR2 is YSYEKL. Trimming took off 7 bases at V and 7 bases at J, with 16 bases between the two ends. The CDR3 consists of 13 residues.

V is TRBV13 and J is TRBJ2-1; TRBD1 matches at 8 bases. Germline values: CDR1 PRHDT, CDR2 FYEKMQ (reference sequence). The CDR3 covers 14 residues. V trimming: 3 bases; J trimming: 4 bases; junction bases outside the gene matches: 2. The CDR3 here is CASSFRGPYNEQFF. CDR3 in DNA: TGTGCCAGCAGCTTCAGGGGGCCTTACAATGAGCAGTTCTTC.

The chain links TRBV4-3 to TRBJ2-7; D is possibly TRBD2 (6 bases). V was shortened by 1 base and J by 0 bases, with 10 bases between the two germline ends. The germline V gene has CDR1 LGHNA and CDR2 YSLEER. This CDR3 is 15 amino acids long. The CDR3 DNA sequence: TGCGCCAGCAGCCAAGTATGGGGGGACTCCTACGAGCAGTACTTC. It is translated as CASSQVWGDSYEQYF.

CDR3 DNA sequence: TGTGCCAGCAGTTTCGGGACACACTACGAGCAGTACTTC. It yields the protein CASSFGTHYEQYF. This chain links TRBV27 with TRBJ2-7, with D possibly being TRBD1 (6 bases). Germline CDR1 reads MNHEY; CDR2 reads SMNVEV (reference sequence). The CDR3 extends over 13 amino acids. Trimming left V 3 bases short and J 3 bases short, with 9 bases between.